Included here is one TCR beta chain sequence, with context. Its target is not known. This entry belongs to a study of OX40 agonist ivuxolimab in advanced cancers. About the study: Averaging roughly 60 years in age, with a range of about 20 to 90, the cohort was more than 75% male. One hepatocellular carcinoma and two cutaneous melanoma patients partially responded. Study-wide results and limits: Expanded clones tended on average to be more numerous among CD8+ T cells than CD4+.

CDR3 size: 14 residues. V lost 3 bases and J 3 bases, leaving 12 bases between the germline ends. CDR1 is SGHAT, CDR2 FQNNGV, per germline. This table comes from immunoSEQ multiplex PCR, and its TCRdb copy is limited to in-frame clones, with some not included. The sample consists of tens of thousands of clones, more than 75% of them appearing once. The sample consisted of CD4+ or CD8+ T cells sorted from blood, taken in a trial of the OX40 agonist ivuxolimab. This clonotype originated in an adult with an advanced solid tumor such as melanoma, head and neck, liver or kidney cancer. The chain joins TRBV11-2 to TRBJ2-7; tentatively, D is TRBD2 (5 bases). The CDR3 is CASSFYSGIYEQYF. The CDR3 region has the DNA TGTGCCAGCAGCTTTTACAGCGGAATCTACGAGCAGTACTTC. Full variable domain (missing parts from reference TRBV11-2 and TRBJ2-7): EAGVAQSPRYKIIEKRQSVAFWCNPISGHATLYWYQQILGQGPKLLIQFQNNGVVDDSQLPKDRFSAERLKGVDSTLKIQPAKLEDSAVYLCASSFYSGIYEQYFGPGTRLTVT.